The 10 T cell receptor beta chains in this list originate from one sample, sequenced in a study of T cell repertoires in cytomegalovirus infection. TCRdb ran MiXCR on the reads and lists one entry per CDR3 protein. The top ten clones hold approximately 18% of a sample with about 140,000 distinct CDR3 sequences, 5.5% to 7% of them seen once. The sample comprised PBMCs. The receptors were gathered from a human donor in good health (CMV status not recorded). Some clones in this sample may be carry-over from other donors' samples.

The table lists this clonotype with many counts. The V call is TRBV6-1, the J call TRBJ2-7, with D possibly being TRBD2 (7 bases). Looked up from germline, CDR1 is MNHNS and CDR2 is SASEGT. The V end lost 3 bases, the J end lost 6 bases, and 9 bases lay between the germline ends. The CDR3 is 12 residues long. CDR3 bases: TGTGCCAGCAGTGAGGGGGGGCGCGAGCAGTACTTC. It encodes CASSEGGREQYF.

This clonotype was seen ten or more times. CDR3 region: CASSFLGQATYEQYF. CDR3 nucleotide sequence: TGTGCCAGCAGCTTTTTAGGACAGGCCACCTACGAGCAGTACTTC. The gene calls are TRBV7-2 and TRBJ2-7; 7 bases map to TRBD1. The CDR3 length is 15 residues. J was trimmed by 2 bases and V by 3 bases; bases with no gene match: 7. The V gene's germline CDR1 is SGHTA and CDR2 FQGNSA.

The J gene is TRBJ2-3, the V gene TRBV20-1; 9 bases are shared with TRBD2. Germline V gives CDR1 DFQATT, CDR2 SNEGSKA (reference sequence). V dropped 4 bases and J dropped 5; count of bases not matched to a gene: 7. The CDR3 is made up of 14 amino acids. The CDR3 region has the DNA TGCAGTGCTAACAGCGGGGGGCAAAAAGATACGCAGTATTTT. It encodes CSANSGGQKDTQYF.

In its sample, this clonotype was seen many times. The chain carries TRBV12-3 or TRBV12-4 and TRBJ1-2; D unclear. V was shortened by 6 bases and J by 4 bases, with 15 bases between the two germline ends. The CDR3 sequence is 14 residues long. Written as DNA, the CDR3 is TGTGCCAGCAGCCGACCTCGAGGTGGCTATGGCTACACCTTC. Its protein is CASSRPRGGYGYTF.

This clonotype was picked up a small number of times. The gene calls are TRBV2 and TRBJ1-1; the D is unclear. Between the trimmed V and J ends, which lost 9 bases and 1 base, there was a span of 12 bases. Germline loops: CDR1 SNHLY, CDR2 FYNNEI. The CDR3 sequence is 13 residues long. As DNA, the CDR3 is TGTGCCAGTATGGGGTTTCCGAACACTGAAGCTTTCTTT. Translating gives CASMGFPNTEAFF.

The rearrangement joins TRBV28 to TRBJ2-6; D call uncertain. The CDR3 loop spans 16 amino acids. Germline-derived CDR1 and CDR2 are MDHEN and SYDVKM. V dropped 2 bases and J dropped 2 bases, with 10 bases sitting between them. The CDR3 bases are TGTGCCAGCAGTTTAAGTTGGGGAACTGGGGCCAACGTCCTGACTTTC. Protein sequence: CASSLSWGTGANVLTF.

This clonotype was observed many times. The chain has TRBV6-2 or TRBV6-3 and TRBJ1-1; TRBD1 agrees at 9 bases. This CDR3 spans 15 amino acids. Per germline, CDR1 MNHEY and CDR2 SVGEGT. The ends lost 5 bases at V and 8 bases at J; junction bases unmatched: 12. CDR3 nucleotide sequence: TGTGCCAGCAGTCCCCCGGGACAGGGTCAACTAGAAGCTTTCTTT. Amino acid sequence: CASSPPGQGQLEAFF.

The table lists this clonotype with many counts. V gene TRBV20-1 combines with J gene TRBJ2-1; 7 bases agree with TRBD2. Germline values: CDR1 DFQATT, CDR2 SNEGSKA (reference sequence). The V gene end was trimmed by 5 bases and the J gene end by 0 bases; junction bases not matched to a gene: 4. This CDR3 has 14 amino acids. CDR3 DNA sequence: TGCAGTGCTCGAGCGGGGAGCTCCTACAATGAGCAGTTCTTC. This gives the protein CSARAGSSYNEQFF.

This clonotype was detected many times. The chain links TRBV6-5 to TRBJ2-1; 11 bases match TRBD1. The CDR3 extends over 16 amino acids. Germline values: CDR1 MNHEY, CDR2 SVGAGI. V shed 2 bases and J 9 bases; nucleotides not matched to a gene: 9. Here the CDR3 reads CASSYGTGGGWGEQFF. CDR3 in DNA: TGTGCCAGCAGTTACGGGACAGGGGGAGGGTGGGGTGAGCAGTTCTTC.

DNA of the CDR3: TGCAGCCCATGGAGGGTCGGCACAGATACGCAGTATTTT. Protein product: CSPWRVGTDTQYF. The chain recombines TRBV20-1 with TRBJ2-3; weak D call: TRBD2 (6 bases). Germline-derived CDR1 and CDR2 are DFQATT and SNEGSKA (reference sequence). The CDR3 is 13 residues long.